This is a list of T cell receptor beta chains from one sample in a study of T-cell reconstitution after alpha-beta-depleted transplantation in children. TCRdb used MiXCR to reprocess the PCR reads, holding one entry per CDR3 protein. The table lists some 640,000 distinct CDR3 sequences, roughly 17% of them singletons, with under 1.2% in the top ten. The specimen was PBMCs from the stem cell graft donor, collected from the stem cell graft. The receptors derive from a human donor who donated a stem cell graft to a child with acute myeloid leukemia. Each CDR3 is given with its conserved first and last residue. Fields, in order: D gene, CDR3 length, J gene, V gene, clone size, CDR3 DNA, CDR3 protein. The D gene is left open where the match is weak. Size tells how often a clone was seen (once, few, many) or the class of an expanded clone, and some rows leave it out.

d_call: .
cdr3_length: 16
j_call: TRBJ2-3
v_call: TRBV24-1
clone_size: .
cdr3_nt: TGTGCCACCAGTGACCCCGGTAGGGCGAGTTCAGATACGCAGTATTTT
cdr3_aa: CATSDPGRASSDTQYF

d_call: TRBD1
cdr3_length: 16
j_call: TRBJ1-1
v_call: TRBV20-1
clone_size: many
cdr3_nt: TGCAGTGCTAGCGTCCCGGGACAGGGAATGAACACTGAAGCTTTCTTT
cdr3_aa: CSASVPGQGMNTEAFF

d_call: .
cdr3_length: 11
j_call: TRBJ1-1
v_call: TRBV12-3/TRBV12-4
clone_size: many
cdr3_nt: TGTGCCAGCAGGACCGGGACCGAGGCTTTCTTT
cdr3_aa: CASRTGTEAFF

d_call: .
cdr3_length: 13
j_call: TRBJ1-2
v_call: TRBV12-3/TRBV12-4
clone_size: few
cdr3_nt: TGTGCCAGCAGCTATTCCGATCTACTAGGCTACACCTTC
cdr3_aa: CASSYSDLLGYTF

d_call: .
cdr3_length: 16
j_call: TRBJ2-3
v_call: TRBV12-3/TRBV12-4
clone_size: many
cdr3_nt: TGTGCCAGCAGCTCTGACTCCTGGACCTACGGCGATACGCAGTATTTT
cdr3_aa: CASSSDSWTYGDTQYF

d_call: TRBD1
cdr3_length: 15
j_call: TRBJ1-5
v_call: TRBV4-1
clone_size: .
cdr3_nt: TGCGCCAGCAGCCCGATAAGGGACAGTAATCAGCCCCAGCATTTT
cdr3_aa: CASSPIRDSNQPQHF

d_call: .
cdr3_length: 16
j_call: TRBJ2-2
v_call: TRBV30
clone_size: .
cdr3_nt: TGTGCCTGGAGTACCTTTACAGGGATCAACACCGGGGAGCTGTTTTTT
cdr3_aa: CAWSTFTGINTGELFF

d_call: .
cdr3_length: 14
j_call: TRBJ2-5
v_call: TRBV9
clone_size: .
cdr3_nt: TGTGCCAGCACCGTAGGGGGGGCCCAAGAGACCCAGTACTTC
cdr3_aa: CASTVGGAQETQYF

d_call: .
cdr3_length: 16
j_call: TRBJ1-4
v_call: TRBV7-2
clone_size: many
cdr3_nt: TGTGCCAGCAGCTTAGTGGGCCGGCTAGATAATGAAAAACTGTTTTTT
cdr3_aa: CASSLVGRLDNEKLFF

d_call: .
cdr3_length: 15
j_call: TRBJ2-2
v_call: TRBV6-1
clone_size: few
cdr3_nt: TGTGCCAGCAGTGAATACGGGGGAAACACCGGGGAGCTGTTTTTT
cdr3_aa: CASSEYGGNTGELFF

d_call: .
cdr3_length: 12
j_call: TRBJ1-1
v_call: TRBV6-2/TRBV6-3
clone_size: .
cdr3_nt: TGTGCCAGCACTCATCGGAACACTGAAGCTTTCTTT
cdr3_aa: CASTHRNTEAFF

d_call: .
cdr3_length: 14
j_call: TRBJ1-1
v_call: TRBV4-3
clone_size: .
cdr3_nt: TGCGCCAGCAGCCAAGGGACAAGTCACACTGAAGCTTTCTTT
cdr3_aa: CASSQGTSHTEAFF

d_call: TRBD2
cdr3_length: 17
j_call: TRBJ2-5
v_call: TRBV5-1
clone_size: .
cdr3_nt: TGCGCCAGCAGCTCGGGGACTAGCGGCTCTTTGGTGGAGACCCAGTACTTC
cdr3_aa: CASSSGTSGSLVETQYF

d_call: .
cdr3_length: 13
j_call: TRBJ2-3
v_call: TRBV14
clone_size: few
cdr3_nt: TGTGCCAGCAGCCGGGCCAACAAAGATACGCAGTATTTT
cdr3_aa: CASSRANKDTQYF

d_call: TRBD1
cdr3_length: 15
j_call: TRBJ2-2
v_call: TRBV12-3/TRBV12-4
clone_size: few
cdr3_nt: TGTGCCAGCAGTCCCGGGACAGGGGCCACCGGGGAGCTGTTTTTT
cdr3_aa: CASSPGTGATGELFF

d_call: .
cdr3_length: 14
j_call: TRBJ2-3
v_call: TRBV7-6
clone_size: .
cdr3_nt: TGTGCCAGCACCTTGGGCCCGGGCACAGATACGCAGTATTTT
cdr3_aa: CASTLGPGTDTQYF

d_call: TRBD1
cdr3_length: 15
j_call: TRBJ1-2
v_call: TRBV29-1
clone_size: many
cdr3_nt: TGCAGCGACGTATCGGGACAGCGCGATGGGTATGGCTACACCTTC
cdr3_aa: CSDVSGQRDGYGYTF

d_call: .
cdr3_length: 17
j_call: TRBJ2-2
v_call: TRBV4-1
clone_size: .
cdr3_nt: TGCGCCAGCAGCCAAGACGGAAGGACAGCGAACACCGGGGAGCTGTTTTTT
cdr3_aa: CASSQDGRTANTGELFF

d_call: TRBD1
cdr3_length: 17
j_call: TRBJ2-1
v_call: TRBV12-3/TRBV12-4
clone_size: few
cdr3_nt: TGTGCCAGCAGTTTCTCCCCGGGGGACAGGCGATACAATGAGCAGTTCTTC
cdr3_aa: CASSFSPGDRRYNEQFF

d_call: TRBD2
cdr3_length: 17
j_call: TRBJ2-2
v_call: TRBV29-1
clone_size: once
cdr3_nt: TGCAGCGCTGGTGAGCGGGGGGGTCAGAGGAACACCGGGGAGCTGTTTTTT
cdr3_aa: CSAGERGGQRNTGELFF

d_call: TRBD1
cdr3_length: 15
j_call: TRBJ2-7
v_call: TRBV7-2
clone_size: few
cdr3_nt: TGTGCCAGCAGCGCGCTACCGGGACAGGGCTCCGAGCAGTACTTC
cdr3_aa: CASSALPGQGSEQYF

d_call: TRBD1
cdr3_length: 15
j_call: TRBJ1-1
v_call: TRBV7-9
clone_size: .
cdr3_nt: TGTGCCAGCAGCTTAGTTACAGGGGGCGAACAAGGAGCTTTCTTT
cdr3_aa: CASSLVTGGEQGAFF

d_call: TRBD2
cdr3_length: 15
j_call: TRBJ2-3
v_call: TRBV7-2
clone_size: .
cdr3_nt: TGTGCCAGCAGTAACCAGCGGGGGGGCGCAGATACGCAGTATTTT
cdr3_aa: CASSNQRGGADTQYF

d_call: .
cdr3_length: 15
j_call: TRBJ2-3
v_call: TRBV13
clone_size: few
cdr3_nt: TGTGCCAGCAGCACCGAGGGGGGGCTGGCAGATACGCAGTATTTT
cdr3_aa: CASSTEGGLADTQYF

d_call: .
cdr3_length: 20
j_call: TRBJ2-5
v_call: TRBV20-1
clone_size: few
cdr3_nt: TGCAGTGCTAGAGACGCACAGCGGTTTGGGTGGGACGTCACCCAAGAGACCCAGTACTTC
cdr3_aa: CSARDAQRFGWDVTQETQYF

d_call: .
cdr3_length: 13
j_call: TRBJ1-5
v_call: TRBV12-3/TRBV12-4
clone_size: .
cdr3_nt: TGTGCCAGCAGACAGGGACGGGATCAGCCCCAGCATTTT
cdr3_aa: CASRQGRDQPQHF

d_call: TRBD1
cdr3_length: 14
j_call: TRBJ2-4
v_call: TRBV7-9
clone_size: few
cdr3_nt: TGTGCCAGTGGCGTACCGCAGGGGGTAAACATTCAGTACTTC
cdr3_aa: CASGVPQGVNIQYF

d_call: TRBD2
cdr3_length: 14
j_call: TRBJ2-3
v_call: TRBV6-5
clone_size: many
cdr3_nt: TGTGCCAGCAGTAGCGGGGGGGGCACAGATACGCAGTATTTT
cdr3_aa: CASSSGGGTDTQYF

d_call: .
cdr3_length: 14
j_call: TRBJ1-1
v_call: TRBV7-9
clone_size: few
cdr3_nt: TGTGCCAGCAGCGTCTTACAGGGGAACACTGAAGCTTTCTTT
cdr3_aa: CASSVLQGNTEAFF

d_call: .
cdr3_length: 11
j_call: TRBJ2-1
v_call: TRBV20-1
clone_size: many
cdr3_nt: TGCAGTGCTAGACGTGACAATGAGCAGTTCTTC
cdr3_aa: CSARRDNEQFF

d_call: .
cdr3_length: 14
j_call: TRBJ1-3
v_call: TRBV30
clone_size: .
cdr3_nt: TGTGCCTGGACTCGAGGCGCTTGTGGAAACACCATATATTTT
cdr3_aa: CAWTRGACGNTIYF

d_call: .
cdr3_length: 15
j_call: TRBJ1-2
v_call: TRBV11-2
clone_size: .
cdr3_nt: TGTGCCAGCAGCTTAGTACCGACAGGCAACTATGGCTACACCTTC
cdr3_aa: CASSLVPTGNYGYTF

d_call: TRBD2
cdr3_length: 13
j_call: TRBJ2-5
v_call: TRBV30
clone_size: few
cdr3_nt: TGTGCCTGGTCCACTAGCGGGGGAGAGACCCAGTACTTC
cdr3_aa: CAWSTSGGETQYF

d_call: TRBD1
cdr3_length: 14
j_call: TRBJ1-1
v_call: TRBV12-3/TRBV12-4
clone_size: many
cdr3_nt: TGTGCCAGCAGTCGGACAGGGGTGGCCACTGAAGCTTTCTTT
cdr3_aa: CASSRTGVATEAFF

d_call: .
cdr3_length: 15
j_call: TRBJ2-2
v_call: TRBV7-8
clone_size: .
cdr3_nt: TGTGCCAGCAGCTTCAGGGGGGCCGACACCGGGGAGCTGTTTTTT
cdr3_aa: CASSFRGADTGELFF

d_call: .
cdr3_length: 14
j_call: TRBJ1-6
v_call: TRBV5-6
clone_size: many
cdr3_nt: TGTGCCAGCTCCACCCAGGGATCCCACTCACCCCTCCACTTT
cdr3_aa: CASSTQGSHSPLHF

d_call: .
cdr3_length: 11
j_call: TRBJ1-2
v_call: TRBV7-2
clone_size: many
cdr3_nt: TGTGCCAGCAGCTTAGTTGACGCAGCCAGATTC
cdr3_aa: CASSLVDAARF

d_call: .
cdr3_length: 14
j_call: TRBJ1-1
v_call: TRBV24-1
clone_size: .
cdr3_nt: TGTGCCACCAGTGATCCGAAAAGGGACACTGAAGCTTTCTTT
cdr3_aa: CATSDPKRDTEAFF

d_call: TRBD1
cdr3_length: 14
j_call: TRBJ2-3
v_call: TRBV24-1
clone_size: .
cdr3_nt: TGTGCCACCGAAACAGGGGGTTCCACAGATACGCAGTATTTT
cdr3_aa: CATETGGSTDTQYF

d_call: .
cdr3_length: 12
j_call: TRBJ1-2
v_call: TRBV20-1
clone_size: .
cdr3_nt: TGCAGTGTCGGGGGCAGGAACTATGGCTACACCTTC
cdr3_aa: CSVGGRNYGYTF

d_call: .
cdr3_length: 12
j_call: TRBJ1-2
v_call: TRBV6-5
clone_size: many
cdr3_nt: TGTGCCAGCAGTCCGGGGGGTAATGGCTACACCTTC
cdr3_aa: CASSPGGNGYTF

d_call: .
cdr3_length: 15
j_call: TRBJ2-3
v_call: TRBV3-1
clone_size: .
cdr3_nt: TGTGCCAGCAGCCAAGACCGAAGACGTGCAGATACGCAGTATTTT
cdr3_aa: CASSQDRRRADTQYF

d_call: .
cdr3_length: 13
j_call: TRBJ2-3
v_call: TRBV12-3/TRBV12-4
clone_size: .
cdr3_nt: TGTGCCAGCCTCGGTGACTACACAGATACGCAGTATTTT
cdr3_aa: CASLGDYTDTQYF

d_call: .
cdr3_length: 12
j_call: TRBJ2-3
v_call: TRBV6-5
clone_size: .
cdr3_nt: TGTGCCAGCACCACTGGGGAGAATACGCAGTATTTT
cdr3_aa: CASTTGENTQYF

d_call: .
cdr3_length: 15
j_call: TRBJ1-2
v_call: TRBV6-1
clone_size: few
cdr3_nt: TGTGCCAGCAACGGAGGGTTAGCCATTAACTATGGCTACACCTTC
cdr3_aa: CASNGGLAINYGYTF

d_call: TRBD1
cdr3_length: 17
j_call: TRBJ1-3
v_call: TRBV18
clone_size: .
cdr3_nt: TGTGCCAGCTCACCCCCGGGACAGGGCCACTCTGGAAACACCATATATTTT
cdr3_aa: CASSPPGQGHSGNTIYF

d_call: TRBD2
cdr3_length: 17
j_call: TRBJ2-1
v_call: TRBV5-1
clone_size: few
cdr3_nt: TGCGCCAGCAGCCCCTACGGGGGGGACACTACTTACAATGAGCAGTTCTTC
cdr3_aa: CASSPYGGDTTYNEQFF

d_call: .
cdr3_length: 13
j_call: TRBJ1-6
v_call: TRBV20-1
clone_size: many
cdr3_nt: TGCAGTGCTATTCGGACCGATAATTCACCCCTCCACTTT
cdr3_aa: CSAIRTDNSPLHF

d_call: .
cdr3_length: 17
j_call: TRBJ2-7
v_call: TRBV7-8
clone_size: .
cdr3_nt: TGTGCCAGCAGCGCCCTTTCATTCTTATCCCCAGGGGTAACAGAGTACTTC
cdr3_aa: CASSALSFLSPGVTEYF

d_call: TRBD1
cdr3_length: 15
j_call: TRBJ1-2
v_call: TRBV7-2
clone_size: .
cdr3_nt: TGTGCCAGCAGCATCCGGACAGGACCTAACTATGGCTTCACCTTC
cdr3_aa: CASSIRTGPNYGFTF

d_call: .
cdr3_length: 16
j_call: TRBJ2-3
v_call: TRBV7-2
clone_size: many
cdr3_nt: TGTGCCAGCAGCTCCACACCATCTGGAGGCACAGATACGCAGTATTTT
cdr3_aa: CASSSTPSGGTDTQYF

d_call: TRBD2
cdr3_length: 17
j_call: TRBJ2-1
v_call: TRBV15
clone_size: .
cdr3_nt: TGTGCCACCAGCAGAGATCTCGGACTAGCGGGCGGCAATGAGCAGTTCTTC
cdr3_aa: CATSRDLGLAGGNEQFF

d_call: .
cdr3_length: 15
j_call: TRBJ2-3
v_call: TRBV7-2
clone_size: .
cdr3_nt: TGTGCCAGCAGCTTATTTTTCGGCGGGTCAGATACGCAGTATTTT
cdr3_aa: CASSLFFGGSDTQYF

d_call: .
cdr3_length: 16
j_call: TRBJ1-3
v_call: TRBV6-5
clone_size: many
cdr3_nt: TGTGCCAGCAGTTACTCGTCCCCCATCACTGGAAACACCATATATTTT
cdr3_aa: CASSYSSPITGNTIYF